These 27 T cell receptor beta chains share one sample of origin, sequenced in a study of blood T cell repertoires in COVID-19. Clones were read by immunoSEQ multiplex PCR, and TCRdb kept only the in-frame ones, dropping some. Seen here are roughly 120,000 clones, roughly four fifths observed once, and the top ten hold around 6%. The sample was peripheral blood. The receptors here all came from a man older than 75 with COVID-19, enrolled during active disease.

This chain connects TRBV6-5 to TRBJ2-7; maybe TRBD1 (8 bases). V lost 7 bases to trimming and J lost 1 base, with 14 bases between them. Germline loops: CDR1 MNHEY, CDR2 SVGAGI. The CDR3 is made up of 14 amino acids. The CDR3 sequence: CASNGGTGSYEQYF. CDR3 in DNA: TGTGCCAGCAACGGGGGGACAGGTTCCTACGAGCAGTACTTC.

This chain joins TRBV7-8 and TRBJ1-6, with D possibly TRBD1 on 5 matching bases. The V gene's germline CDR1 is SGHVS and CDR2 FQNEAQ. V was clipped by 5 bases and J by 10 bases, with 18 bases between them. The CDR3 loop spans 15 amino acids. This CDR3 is CASSPPAGLRSPLHF. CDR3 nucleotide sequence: TGTGCCAGCAGCCCGCCGGCAGGGCTTCGCTCACCCCTCCACTTT.

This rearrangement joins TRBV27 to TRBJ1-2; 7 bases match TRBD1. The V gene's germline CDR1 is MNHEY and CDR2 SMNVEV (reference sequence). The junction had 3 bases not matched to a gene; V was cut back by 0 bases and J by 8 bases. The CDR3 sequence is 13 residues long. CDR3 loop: CASSLSRTGGYTF. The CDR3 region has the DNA TGTGCCAGCAGTTTATCGCGGACAGGAGGCTACACCTTC.

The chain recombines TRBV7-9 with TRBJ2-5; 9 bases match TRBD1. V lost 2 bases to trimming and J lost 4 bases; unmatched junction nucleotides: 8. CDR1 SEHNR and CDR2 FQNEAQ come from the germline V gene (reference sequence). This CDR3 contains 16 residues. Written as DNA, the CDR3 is TGTGCCAGCAGCTTAAAAGTTTTGGACAGGGGAGAGACCCAGTACTTC. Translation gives CASSLKVLDRGETQYF.

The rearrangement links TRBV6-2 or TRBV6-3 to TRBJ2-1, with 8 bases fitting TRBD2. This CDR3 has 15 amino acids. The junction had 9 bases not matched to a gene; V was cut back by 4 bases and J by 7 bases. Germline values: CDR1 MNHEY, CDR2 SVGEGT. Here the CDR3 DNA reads TGTGCCAGCAGTTCCAGTAATAGCGGGAAGAATGAGCAGTTCTTC. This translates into CASSSSNSGKNEQFF.

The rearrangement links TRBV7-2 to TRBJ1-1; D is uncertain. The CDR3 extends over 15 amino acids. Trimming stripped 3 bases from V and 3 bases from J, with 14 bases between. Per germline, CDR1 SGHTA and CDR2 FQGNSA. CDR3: CASSLVSGFDTEAFF. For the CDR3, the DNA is TGTGCCAGCAGCTTGGTTTCGGGGTTCGACACTGAAGCTTTCTTT.

This CDR3 is CASSFLAEGNEQFF. The CDR3 region has the DNA TGTGCCAGCAGTTTTCTAGCGGAGGGGAATGAGCAGTTCTTC. The chain has TRBV27 and TRBJ2-1, with 7 bases fitting TRBD2. Germline V gives CDR1 MNHEY, CDR2 SMNVEV (reference sequence). The CDR3 has 14 amino acids. The V segment lost 3 bases and the J segment 7 bases; nucleotides outside the gene matches: 6.

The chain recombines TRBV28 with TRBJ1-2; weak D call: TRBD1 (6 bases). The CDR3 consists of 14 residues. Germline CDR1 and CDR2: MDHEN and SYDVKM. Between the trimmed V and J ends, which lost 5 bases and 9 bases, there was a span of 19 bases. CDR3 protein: CASSPPHEQGSYTF. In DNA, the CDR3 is TGTGCCAGCAGTCCCCCACACGAACAGGGTAGCTACACCTTC.

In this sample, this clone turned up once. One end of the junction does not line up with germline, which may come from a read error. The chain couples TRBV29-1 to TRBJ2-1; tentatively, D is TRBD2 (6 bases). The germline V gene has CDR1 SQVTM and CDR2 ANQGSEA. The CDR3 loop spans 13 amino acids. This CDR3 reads CSVHRDSDNEQFF. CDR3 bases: TGCAGCGTTCACCGGGACTCCGACAATGAGCAGTTCTTC.

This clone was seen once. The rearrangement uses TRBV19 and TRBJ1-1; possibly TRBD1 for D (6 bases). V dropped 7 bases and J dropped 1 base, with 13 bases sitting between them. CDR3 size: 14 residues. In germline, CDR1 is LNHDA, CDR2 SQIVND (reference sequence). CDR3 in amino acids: CASIPGAGNTEAFF. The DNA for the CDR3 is TGTGCCAGTATCCCAGGGGCGGGGAACACTGAAGCTTTCTTT.

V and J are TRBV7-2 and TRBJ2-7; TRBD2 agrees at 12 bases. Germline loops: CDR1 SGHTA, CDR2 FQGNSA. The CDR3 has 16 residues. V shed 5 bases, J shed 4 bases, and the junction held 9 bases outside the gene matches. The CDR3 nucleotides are TGTGCCAGCAGCCGGACTAGCGGGAACACCATTTACGAGCAGTACTTC. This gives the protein CASSRTSGNTIYEQYF.

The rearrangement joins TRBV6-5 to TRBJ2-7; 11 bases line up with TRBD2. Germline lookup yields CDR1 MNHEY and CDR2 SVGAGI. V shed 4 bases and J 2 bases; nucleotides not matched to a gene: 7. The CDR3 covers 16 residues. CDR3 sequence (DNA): TGTGCCAGCAGTTCAATCATAGCGGGAGGGCCCTACGAGCAGTACTTC. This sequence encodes CASSSIIAGGPYEQYF.

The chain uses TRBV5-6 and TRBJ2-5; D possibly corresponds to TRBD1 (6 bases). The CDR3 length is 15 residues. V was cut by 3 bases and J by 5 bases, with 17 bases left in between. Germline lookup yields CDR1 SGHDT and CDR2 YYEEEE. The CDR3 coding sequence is TGTGCCAGCAGCTACACCGGGACAACCCCGGAGACCCAGTACTTC. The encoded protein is CASSYTGTTPETQYF.

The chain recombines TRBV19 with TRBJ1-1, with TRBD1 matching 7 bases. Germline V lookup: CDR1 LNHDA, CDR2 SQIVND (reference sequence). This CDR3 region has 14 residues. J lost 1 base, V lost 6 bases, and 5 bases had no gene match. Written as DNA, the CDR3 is TGTGCCAGTAGCAAGGACAGGTCGAACACTGAAGCTTTCTTT. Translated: CASSKDRSNTEAFF.

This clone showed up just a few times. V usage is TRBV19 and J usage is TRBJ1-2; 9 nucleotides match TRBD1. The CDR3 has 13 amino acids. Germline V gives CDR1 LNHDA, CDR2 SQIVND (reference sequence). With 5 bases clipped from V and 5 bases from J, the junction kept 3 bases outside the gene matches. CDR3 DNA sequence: TGTGCCAGTAGTCCGGGACAGGGATATGGCTACACCTTC. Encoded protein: CASSPGQGYGYTF. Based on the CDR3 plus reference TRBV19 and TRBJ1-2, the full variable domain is DGGITQSPKYLFRKEGQNVTLSCEQNLNHDAMYWYRQDPGQGLRLIYYSQIVNDFQKGDIAEGYSVSREKKESFPLTVTSAQKNPTAFYLCASSPGQGYGYTFGSGTRLTVV.

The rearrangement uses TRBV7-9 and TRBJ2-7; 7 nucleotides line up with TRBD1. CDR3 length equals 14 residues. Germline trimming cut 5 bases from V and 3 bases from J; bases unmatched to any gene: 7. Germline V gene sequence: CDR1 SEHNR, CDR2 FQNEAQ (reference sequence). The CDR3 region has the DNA TGTGCCAGCAGCCCCCAGAGGGGGCACTACGAGCAGTACTTC. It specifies CASSPQRGHYEQYF.

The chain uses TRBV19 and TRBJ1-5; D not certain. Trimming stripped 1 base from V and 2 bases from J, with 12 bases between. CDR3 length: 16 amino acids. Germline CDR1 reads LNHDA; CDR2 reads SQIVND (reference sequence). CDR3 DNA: TGTGCCAGTAGTATAGGAAGGTCTAGAGGCAATCAGCCCCAGCATTTT. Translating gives CASSIGRSRGNQPQHF.

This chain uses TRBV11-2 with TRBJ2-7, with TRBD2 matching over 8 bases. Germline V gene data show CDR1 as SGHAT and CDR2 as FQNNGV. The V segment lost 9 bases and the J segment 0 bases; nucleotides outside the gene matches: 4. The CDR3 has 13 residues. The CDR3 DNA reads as TGTGCCAGTCTGGCGGGAGGCTCCTACGAGCAGTACTTC. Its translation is CASLAGGSYEQYF.

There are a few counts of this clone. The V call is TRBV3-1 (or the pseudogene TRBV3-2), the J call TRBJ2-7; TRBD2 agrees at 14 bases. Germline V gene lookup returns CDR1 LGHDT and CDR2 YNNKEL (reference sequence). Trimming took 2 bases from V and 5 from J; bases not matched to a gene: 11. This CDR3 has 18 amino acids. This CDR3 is CASSQRGGTSGSINEQYF. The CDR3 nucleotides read TGTGCCAGCAGCCAACGGGGAGGGACTAGCGGGAGCATAAACGAGCAGTACTTC.

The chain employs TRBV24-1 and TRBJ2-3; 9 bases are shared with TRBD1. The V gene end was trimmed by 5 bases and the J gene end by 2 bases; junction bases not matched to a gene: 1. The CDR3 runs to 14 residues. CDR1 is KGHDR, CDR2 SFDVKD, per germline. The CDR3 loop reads CATSGDRDTDTQYF. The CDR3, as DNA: TGTGCCACCAGTGGGGACAGGGACACAGATACGCAGTATTTT.

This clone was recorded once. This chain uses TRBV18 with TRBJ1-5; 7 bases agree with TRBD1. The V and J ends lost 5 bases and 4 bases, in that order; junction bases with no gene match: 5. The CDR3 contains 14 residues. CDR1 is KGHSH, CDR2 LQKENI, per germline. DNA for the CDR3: TGTGCCAGCTCAGAACAGGGGTTGAATCAGCCCCAGCATTTT. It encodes CASSEQGLNQPQHF.

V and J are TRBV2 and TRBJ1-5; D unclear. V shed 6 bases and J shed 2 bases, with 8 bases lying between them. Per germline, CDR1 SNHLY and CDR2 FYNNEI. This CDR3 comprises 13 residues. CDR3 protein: CASSYSRNQPQHF. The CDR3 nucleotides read TGTGCCAGCAGCTACAGCCGCAATCAGCCCCAGCATTTT. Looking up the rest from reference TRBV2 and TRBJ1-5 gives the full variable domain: EPEVTQTPSHQVTQMGQEVILRCVPISNHLYFYWYRQILGQKVEFLVSFYNNEISEKSEIFDDQFSVERPDGSNFTLKIRSTKLEDSAMYFCASSYSRNQPQHFGDGTRLSIL.

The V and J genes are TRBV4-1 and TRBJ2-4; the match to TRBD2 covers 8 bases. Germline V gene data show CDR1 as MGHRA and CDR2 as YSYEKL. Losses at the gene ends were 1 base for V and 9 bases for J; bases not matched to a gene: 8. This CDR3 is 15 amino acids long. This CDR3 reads CASSQAGTRDGIQYF. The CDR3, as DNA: TGCGCCAGCAGCCAAGCCGGGACTAGAGACGGCATTCAGTACTTC.

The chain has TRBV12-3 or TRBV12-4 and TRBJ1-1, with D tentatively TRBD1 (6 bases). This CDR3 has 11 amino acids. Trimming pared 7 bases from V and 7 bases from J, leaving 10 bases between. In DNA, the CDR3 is TGTGCCAGCAACCAGGGGTTTGAAGCTTTCTTT. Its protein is CASNQGFEAFF.

DNA of the CDR3: TGTGCCAGCAGCTTAACTAGCGGGATGAATGAGCAGTTCTTC. Its protein is CASSLTSGMNEQFF. The chain couples TRBV7-3 to TRBJ2-1, with 8 nucleotides matching TRBD2. Germline trimming cut 0 bases from V and 7 bases from J; bases unmatched to any gene: 2. This CDR3 is 14 amino acids long. Germline-derived CDR1 and CDR2 are SGHTA and FQGTGA.

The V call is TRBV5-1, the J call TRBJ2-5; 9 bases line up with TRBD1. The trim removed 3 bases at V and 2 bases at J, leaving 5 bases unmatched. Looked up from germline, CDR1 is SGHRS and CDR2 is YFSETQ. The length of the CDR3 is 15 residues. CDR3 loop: CASSSGTGPQETQYF. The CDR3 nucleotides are TGCGCCAGCAGCTCCGGGACAGGGCCTCAAGAGACCCAGTACTTC.

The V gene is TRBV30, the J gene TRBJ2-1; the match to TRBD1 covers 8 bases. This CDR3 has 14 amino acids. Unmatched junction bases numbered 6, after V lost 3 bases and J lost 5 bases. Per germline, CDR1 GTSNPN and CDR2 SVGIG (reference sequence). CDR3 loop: CAWRGPGGHNEQFF. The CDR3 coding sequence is TGTGCCTGGAGGGGGCCAGGGGGCCACAATGAGCAGTTCTTC.